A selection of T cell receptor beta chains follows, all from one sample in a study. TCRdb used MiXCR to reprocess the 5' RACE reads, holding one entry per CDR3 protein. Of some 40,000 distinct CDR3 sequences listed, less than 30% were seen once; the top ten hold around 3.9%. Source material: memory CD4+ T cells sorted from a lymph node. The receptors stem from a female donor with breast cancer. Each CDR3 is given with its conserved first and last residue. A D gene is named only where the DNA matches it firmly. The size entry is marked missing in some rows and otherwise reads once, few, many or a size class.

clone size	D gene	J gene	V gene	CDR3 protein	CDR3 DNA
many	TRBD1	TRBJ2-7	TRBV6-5	CANGQVLPHEQYF	TGTGCCAACGGACAGGTTCTCCCACACGAGCAGTACTTC
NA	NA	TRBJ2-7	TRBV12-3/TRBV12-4	CASSFYGEQYF	TGTGCCAGCAGTTTTTATGGGGAGCAGTACTTC
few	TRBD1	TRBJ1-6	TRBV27	CASSLDRTGRHSPLHF	TGTGCCAGCAGTCTAGACCGGACAGGGCGGCATTCACCCCTCCACTTT
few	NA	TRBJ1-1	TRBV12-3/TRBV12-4	CASRPRGLGGSDTEAFF	TGTGCCAGCAGACCCCGGGGTCTGGGAGGGAGCGACACTGAAGCTTTCTTT
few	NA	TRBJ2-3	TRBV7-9	CASSLFGGKDTQYF	TGTGCCAGCAGCTTGTTCGGAGGGAAAGATACGCAGTATTTT
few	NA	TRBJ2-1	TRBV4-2	CASSRDARGGNNEQFF	TGTGCCAGCAGCCGGGACGCCAGGGGTGGGAACAATGAGCAGTTCTTC
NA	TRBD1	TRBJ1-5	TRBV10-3	CATADRERNQPQHF	TGTGCCACCGCGGACAGGGAACGCAATCAGCCCCAGCATTTT
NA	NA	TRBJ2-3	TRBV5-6	CASSSGDVITQYF	TGTGCCAGCAGCTCCGGGGACGTTATTACGCAGTATTTT
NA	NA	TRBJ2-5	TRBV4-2	CASSQGRGGQETQHF	TGTGCCAGCAGCCAAGGGAGGGGTGGGCAAGAGACCCAGCACTTC
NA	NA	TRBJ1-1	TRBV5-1	CASSLASVNTEAFF	TGCGCCAGCAGCTTGGCCTCGGTGAACACTGAAGCTTTCTTT
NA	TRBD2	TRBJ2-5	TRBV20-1	CSVPAGGEETQYF	TGCAGTGTTCCGGCGGGAGGGGAAGAGACCCAGTACTTC
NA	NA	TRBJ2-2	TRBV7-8	CASSFGGQDTGELFF	TGTGCCAGCAGCTTCGGGGGACAAGACACCGGGGAGCTGTTTTTT
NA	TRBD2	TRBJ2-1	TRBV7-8	CASSVGAGGLNEQFF	TGTGCCAGCAGCGTAGGCGCGGGGGGGCTCAATGAGCAGTTCTTC
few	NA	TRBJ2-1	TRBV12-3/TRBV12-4	CASRKPLSSYNEQFF	TGTGCCAGCCGAAAACCCCTTAGCTCCTACAATGAGCAGTTCTTC
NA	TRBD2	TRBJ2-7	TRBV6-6	CASSPTGTSGKFEQYF	TGTGCCAGCAGCCCTACGGGGACTAGCGGGAAGTTCGAGCAGTACTTC
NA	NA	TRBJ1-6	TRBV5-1	CASSSRTNSPLHF	TGCGCCAGCAGCTCCCGGACAAATTCACCCCTCCACTTT
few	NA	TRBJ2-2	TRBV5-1	CASSLDSGSGELFF	TGCGCCAGCAGCTTGGATTCCGGGTCCGGGGAGCTGTTTTTT
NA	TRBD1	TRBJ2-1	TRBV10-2	CASSETGGRNHEQFF	TGCGCCAGCAGTGAGACAGGGGGCCGGAACCATGAGCAGTTCTTC
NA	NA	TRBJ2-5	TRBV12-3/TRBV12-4	CASSQRALGAQYF	TGTGCCAGCAGTCAAAGGGCCTTGGGGGCCCAGTACTTC
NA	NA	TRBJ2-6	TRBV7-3	CASSFTTSGANVLTF	TGTGCCAGCAGTTTTACAACCTCTGGGGCCAACGTCCTGACTTTC
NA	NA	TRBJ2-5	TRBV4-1	CASSRGGAETQYF	TGCGCCAGCAGCCGTGGGGGTGCGGAGACCCAGTACTTC
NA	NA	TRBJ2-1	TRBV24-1	CATRGPLDEQFF	TGTGCCACCAGGGGACCCCTCGATGAGCAGTTCTTC
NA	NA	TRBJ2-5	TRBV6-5	CASSYTHYIPQETQYF	TGTGCCAGCAGTTACACCCATTACATACCTCAAGAGACCCAGTACTTC
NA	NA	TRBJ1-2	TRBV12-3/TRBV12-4	CASSWDANYGYTF	TGTGCCAGCAGCTGGGACGCTAACTATGGCTACACCTTC
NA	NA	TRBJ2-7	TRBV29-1	CSVEESFGRDYEQYF	TGCAGCGTTGAAGAAAGTTTCGGCAGAGATTACGAGCAGTACTTC
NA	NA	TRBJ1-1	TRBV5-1	CASSFEPFELGGLLYAFF	TGCGCCAGCAGTTTCGAGCCCTTTGAATTGGGGGGCTTGTTGTATGCTTTCTTT
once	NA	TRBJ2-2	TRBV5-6	CASSWSGELFF	TGTGCCAGCAGCTGGAGCGGGGAGCTGTTTTTT
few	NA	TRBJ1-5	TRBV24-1	CATSGLGNSNQPQHF	TGTGCCACCAGTGGGCTGGGGAATAGCAATCAGCCCCAGCATTTT
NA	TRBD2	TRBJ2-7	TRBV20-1	CSASSSGRANEQYF	TGCAGTGCTAGTAGTAGCGGGAGGGCCAACGAGCAGTACTTC
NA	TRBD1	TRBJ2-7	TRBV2	CASRPGQAEQYF	TGTGCCAGCAGACCGGGACAGGCCGAGCAGTACTTC
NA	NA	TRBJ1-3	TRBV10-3	CASTLSGSGNTIYF	TGTGCCAGCACCCTATCAGGCTCTGGAAACACCATATATTTT
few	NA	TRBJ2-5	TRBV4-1	CASSQDPGETQYF	TGCGCCAGCAGCCAAGATCCGGGGGAGACCCAGTACTTC